This record concerns one T cell receptor beta chain sequence. All donors were healthy HIV-negative adults lacking recent acute infections or vaccinations. Several immunoSEQ 96-well plates shared each subset's DNA, each plate a replicate. Profiled with immunoSEQ multiplex PCR; TCRdb holds only in-frame clones, not every one. This sample has some 1,100,000 clones, with approximately 78% found just once. The trim removed 5 bases at V and 7 bases at J, leaving 12 bases unmatched. In germline, CDR1 is SGHTA, CDR2 FQGNSA. This CDR3 is built from 15 residues. This sample is part of a study of shared clonotypes between healthy human individuals.

Material: memory CD4+ T cells from PBMCs. Subset indicated: CD45RA-negative fraction. The clonotype originates from a man between 18 and 29 years old in good health. Some clones in this sample may be carry-over from other donors' samples. This chain joins TRBV7-2 and TRBJ1-2; the match to TRBD1 covers 8 bases. Here the CDR3 DNA reads TGTGCCAGCAGCCGAAACCAGGGGGCGCTAGGTGGCTACACCTTC. Its translation: CASSRNQGALGGYTF.